Listed below are T cell receptor beta chains from one sample, sequenced in a study of T cell repertoires in ileal Crohn's disease. TCRdb's table, derived via immunoSEQ multiplex PCR, lists solely in-frame clones and lacks some. The profile covers over 9,000 clones, with 65% to 85% appearing a single time and more than 13% taken by the ten largest. The source material was ileal tissue. The receptors were gathered from an adult with Crohn's disease. Each CDR3 is given with its conserved first and last residue. Each record gives: V gene, J gene, D gene, clone size, CDR3 length, CDR3 protein, CDR3 DNA. A D gene is named only where the DNA matches it firmly. The listing skips clone size in some rows; elsewhere it reads once, few, many or a size class.

TRBV9	TRBJ2-1	TRBD2	-	15	CASSVDGRALNEQFF	TGTGCCAGCAGCGTAGATGGGAGGGCGCTTAATGAGCAGTTCTTC
TRBV18	TRBJ2-7	TRBD1	few	14	CASSPGTGSYEQYF	TGTGCCAGCTCACCGGGGACAGGCTCCTACGAGCAGTACTTC
TRBV5-1	TRBJ2-7	TRBD1	-	13	CASSLGQGAEQYF	TGCGCCAGCAGCTTGGGACAGGGGGCCGAGCAGTACTTC
TRBV11-2	TRBJ1-1	-	-	15	CASSRDLGRGTEAFF	TGTGCCAGCAGCCGGGATCTCGGACGAGGCACTGAAGCTTTCTTT
TRBV27	TRBJ2-2	TRBD2	-	17	CASSLSGTSGNTGELFF	TGTGCCAGCAGTTTATCGGGGACTAGCGGGAACACCGGGGAGCTGTTTTTT
TRBV28	TRBJ1-2	-	-	12	CASSLARAGYTF	TGTGCCAGCAGTTTAGCCAGGGCTGGCTACACCTTC
TRBV28	TRBJ2-3	-	-	14	CASGSTRVADTQYF	TGTGCCAGCGGATCCACCCGGGTAGCAGATACGCAGTATTTT
TRBV6-5	TRBJ2-7	TRBD2	-	11	CASSGLAEQYF	TGTGCCAGCAGTGGACTAGCGGAGCAGTACTTC
TRBV10-2	TRBJ2-7	-	-	14	CASSTIQGSYEQYF	TGCGCCAGCAGTACTATACAGGGTTCCTACGAGCAGTACTTC
TRBV30	TRBJ1-5	-	-	12	CAWSGGSQPQHF	TGTGCCTGGAGCGGGGGGAGTCAGCCCCAGCATTTT
TRBV5-1	TRBJ2-2	-	-	17	CASSPDGGTVNTGELFF	TGCGCCAGCAGCCCAGACGGCGGGACAGTGAACACCGGGGAGCTGTTTTTT
TRBV5-6	TRBJ1-2	-	-	14	CASSLVGPIGGYTF	TGTGCCAGCAGCCTGGTGGGGCCCATTGGAGGCTACACCTTC
TRBV18	TRBJ2-5	-	-	13	CASSPAHGETQYF	TGTGCCAGCTCACCGGCTCACGGGGAGACCCAGTACTTC
TRBV2	TRBJ2-2	TRBD2	-	15	CASRVGLAGTGELFF	TGTGCCAGCAGGGTCGGACTAGCGGGGACCGGGGAGCTGTTTTTT
TRBV5-1	TRBJ2-5	-	-	15	CASTFLGVWEETQYF	TGCGCCAGCACTTTCCTCGGGGTTTGGGAAGAGACCCAGTACTTC
TRBV28	TRBJ1-4	TRBD1	-	16	CASSDTTGATNEKLFF	TGTGCCAGCAGTGATACCACAGGGGCAACTAATGAAAAACTGTTTTTT
TRBV19	TRBJ2-7	-	once	15	CASSPQGIWSYEQYF	TGTGCCAGTAGCCCCCAGGGAATTTGGTCCTACGAGCAGTACTTC
TRBV28	TRBJ1-5	-	-	12	CASSTIPQPQHF	TGTGCCAGCAGCACAATCCCCCAGCCCCAGCATTTT
TRBV19	TRBJ2-7	TRBD1	once	16	CASSSPGDRGPYEQYF	TGTGCCAGTAGTTCTCCCGGGGACAGGGGCCCCTACGAGCAGTACTTC
TRBV19	TRBJ2-7	-	-	15	CATSTRGGISYEQYF	TGTGCCACCTCCACCAGGGGAGGGATCTCCTACGAGCAGTACTTC
TRBV6-1	TRBJ2-7	TRBD2	once	15	CASSEPTSGRTEQYF	TGTGCCAGCAGTGAGCCGACTAGCGGGAGAACGGAGCAGTACTTC
TRBV18	TRBJ1-6	-	-	16	CASSPGGGWDNSPLHF	TGTGCCAGCTCACCAGGGGGCGGCTGGGATAATTCACCCCTCCACTTT
TRBV5-6	TRBJ2-1	-	-	11	CASSSGFQQFF	TGTGCCAGCAGTTCGGGATTTCAGCAGTTCTTC
TRBV4-1	TRBJ2-2	-	-	17	CASSQLSGRANTGELFF	TGCGCCAGCAGCCAACTTAGTGGCAGGGCAAACACCGGGGAGCTGTTTTTT
TRBV6-5	TRBJ2-5	-	-	14	CASRSRDYKETQYF	TGTGCCAGCAGGTCCCGAGACTACAAAGAGACCCAGTACTTC
TRBV19	TRBJ1-2	TRBD1	-	16	CASSIPDRGNDYGYTF	TGTGCCAGTAGTATCCCGGACAGGGGAAATGACTATGGCTACACCTTC
TRBV19	TRBJ1-5	-	-	13	CASSISLYQPQHF	TGTGCCAGTAGTATTAGTCTTTATCAGCCCCAGCATTTT
TRBV7-9	TRBJ2-3	TRBD2	-	16	CASSSGLAGDADTQYF	TGTGCCAGCAGCTCGGGACTAGCGGGAGACGCAGATACGCAGTATTTT
TRBV27	TRBJ2-7	-	-	15	CASSLEAGSTYEQYF	TGTGCCAGCAGTTTAGAGGCAGGGTCGACCTACGAGCAGTACTTC
TRBV28	TRBJ1-4	-	large	15	CASSLSQVNNEKLFF	TGTGCCAGCAGTTTAAGCCAAGTTAATAATGAAAAACTGTTTTTT
TRBV2	TRBJ2-1	-	-	15	CASSGAATSYNEQFF	TGTGCCAGCAGTGGAGCAGCGACGTCCTACAATGAGCAGTTCTTC
TRBV6-1	TRBJ2-5	TRBD2	-	19	CASSERAIAGGPQQGTQYF	TGTGCCAGCAGTGAAAGGGCAATAGCGGGAGGTCCACAACAAGGGACCCAGTACTTC
TRBV7-3	TRBJ2-1	TRBD2	-	15	CASSSLTGGNNEQFF	TGTGCCAGCAGCTCCCTAACGGGAGGTAATAATGAGCAGTTCTTC
TRBV30	TRBJ2-5	TRBD2	few	13	CAWNLAGDGTQYF	TGTGCCTGGAATCTAGCGGGGGATGGGACCCAGTACTTC
TRBV6-6	TRBJ2-5	TRBD2	-	15	CASTSIGGGRETQYF	TGTGCCAGCACCTCAATAGGCGGGGGGCGAGAGACCCAGTACTTC
TRBV7-2	TRBJ2-7	TRBD2	-	14	CASSPSGMGYEQYF	TGTGCCAGCAGCCCGAGCGGGATGGGCTACGAGCAGTACTTC